This passage covers 17 T cell receptor beta chains from one sample sequenced in a study of cytomegalovirus exposure and HLA in healthy donors. PCR used 60 Vbeta primers and 13 Jbeta primers. Assay used: immunoSEQ multiplex PCR; TCRdb lists only in-frame clones, some missing. The data show 90,000 or so clones, roughly four fifths seen once. The sequenced material came from PBMCs. The receptors originated from a young man in good health and CMV-seropositive.

The chain is built from TRBV28 and TRBJ2-1; TRBD2 is a possible D gene (6 bases). The CDR3 extends over 16 amino acids. Germline V CDR1 and CDR2: MDHEN, SYDVKM. V was shortened by 6 bases and J by 7 bases, with 22 bases between the two germline ends. The CDR3 loop is CASRPFGTAEDNEQFF. CDR3 nucleotide sequence: TGTGCCAGCAGGCCTTTCGGGACTGCGGAGGATAATGAGCAGTTCTTC.

V usage is TRBV6-1 and J usage is TRBJ2-5; the D gene is possibly TRBD2 (6 bases). The CDR3 loop spans 13 amino acids. V dropped 0 bases and J dropped 11 bases, with 13 bases sitting between them. The germline CDR1 and CDR2 sequences are MNHNS and SASEGT. CDR3 bases: TGTGCCAGCAGTGAAGCGCGGGACTTCCAGCAGTACTTC. The encoded protein is CASSEARDFQQYF.

This chain links TRBV7-2 with TRBJ1-3; tentatively, D is TRBD1 (5 bases). CDR1 and CDR2 from the germline V gene are SGHTA and FQGNSA. The CDR3 spans 15 residues. The V gene lost 4 bases and the J gene lost 0 bases, with 10 bases spanning the gap. The CDR3 nucleotides are TGTGCCAGCAGCTCCGGGGGGGGCTCTGGAAACACCATATATTTT. Amino acids: CASSSGGGSGNTIYF.

The chain links TRBV7-9 to TRBJ2-5; TRBD1 agrees at 8 bases. V dropped 8 bases and J dropped 5; count of bases not matched to a gene: 7. Looked up from germline, CDR1 is SEHNR and CDR2 is FQNEAQ (reference sequence). The length of the CDR3 is 13 residues. The CDR3 sequence: CASGLTGVETQYF. The DNA for the CDR3 is TGTGCCAGCGGATTGACAGGGGTGGAGACCCAGTACTTC.

This clone has just a few counts. CDR3 amino acids: CASSGVAGSTDTQYF. The CDR3 DNA sequence: TGTGCCAGCAGTGGAGTAGCGGGGAGCACAGATACGCAGTATTTT. This chain connects TRBV6-1 to TRBJ2-3; 8 nucleotides agree with TRBD2. V lost 4 bases to trimming and J lost 0 bases; unmatched junction nucleotides: 3. Germline V CDR1 and CDR2: MNHNS, SASEGT. The CDR3 runs to 15 residues.

The chain is built from TRBV7-2 and TRBJ2-7, with 7 bases that match TRBD1. CDR1 and CDR2 from the germline V gene are SGHTA and FQGNSA. This CDR3 contains 14 residues. The V gene end was trimmed by 3 bases and the J gene end by 2 bases; junction bases not matched to a gene: 4. The CDR3 bases are TGTGCCAGCAGCTTCCTGGGACAGCCCTACGAGCAGTACTTC. It translates to CASSFLGQPYEQYF.

The chain is built from TRBV15 and TRBJ1-5; D uncertain. V was clipped by 6 bases and J by 8 bases, with 14 bases between them. The CDR3 has 13 residues. Germline V gene sequence: CDR1 LNHNV, CDR2 YYDKDF (reference sequence). CDR3 sequence reads: CATRAFPLEPQHF. The DNA for the CDR3 is TGTGCCACCAGAGCTTTTCCTCTGGAGCCCCAGCATTTT. Combining the CDR3 with reference TRBV15 and TRBJ1-5 gives the whole variable domain DAMVIQNPRYQVTQFGKPVTLSCSQTLNHNVMYWYQQKSSQAPKLLFHYYDKDFNNEADTPDNFQSRRPNTSFCFLDIRSPGLGDTAMYLCATRAFPLEPQHFGDGTRLSIL.

This sequence joins TRBV29-1 and TRBJ2-6; D perhaps matches TRBD2 (5 bases). The CDR3 consists of 14 residues. Trimming cost V 8 bases and J 0 bases, with 11 bases left between them. In germline, CDR1 is SQVTM, CDR2 ANQGSEA. In DNA form, the CDR3 reads TGCAGCATCCTCCGGGGCTCTGGGGCCAACGTCCTGACTTTC. As protein: CSILRGSGANVLTF.

The chain links TRBV6-5 to TRBJ1-5, with TRBD1 matching 8 bases. Germline V gene sequence: CDR1 MNHEY, CDR2 SVGAGI. This CDR3 contains 15 residues. V shed 7 bases and J 0 bases; nucleotides not matched to a gene: 5. CDR3 in amino acids: CASKRQGNSNQPQHF. CDR3 DNA sequence: TGTGCCAGCAAAAGACAGGGGAATAGCAATCAGCCCCAGCATTTT.

The table lists this clone with a few counts. This chain connects TRBV7-8 to TRBJ1-2; TRBD1 might be the D (5 bases). CDR1 SGHVS and CDR2 FQNEAQ come from the germline V gene. CDR3 length equals 18 residues. Trimming removed 1 base at V and 3 bases at J, with 21 bases between. CDR3 coding DNA: TGTGCCAGCAGCTTAGTCTTACTCCCAGGGCGGGGTGACTATGGCTACACCTTC. Amino acid sequence: CASSLVLLPGRGDYGYTF.

The rearrangement uses TRBV9 and TRBJ1-5, with D possibly matching TRBD1 (6 bases). This CDR3 has 17 amino acids. Per germline, CDR1 SGDLS and CDR2 YYNGEE. V gave up 3 bases and J gave up 7 bases, with 23 bases separating them. This CDR3 is CASSAVEFGTQTQPQHF. CDR3 nucleotide sequence: TGTGCCAGCAGCGCCGTTGAGTTTGGGACACAGACCCAGCCCCAGCATTTT.

The V gene is TRBV28, the J gene TRBJ2-7, with TRBD2 matching 8 bases. The CDR3 length is 15 residues. V shed 2 bases and J 3 bases; nucleotides not matched to a gene: 6. Germline-derived CDR1 and CDR2 are MDHEN and SYDVKM. The CDR3 bases are TGTGCCAGCAGTTTAGTACTAGCGGAACACTACGAGCAGTACTTC. Residues: CASSLVLAEHYEQYF.

The chain recombines TRBV7-2 with TRBJ1-2, with D possibly matching TRBD1 (5 bases). Trimming left V 1 base short and J 5 bases short, with 14 bases between. The CDR3 runs 15 residues. Germline V lookup: CDR1 SGHTA, CDR2 FQGNSA. In DNA form, the CDR3 reads TGTGCCAGCAGCTTAGAGTCAGGGATCCCTTATGGCTACACCTTC. Translating it yields CASSLESGIPYGYTF.

The gene calls are TRBV29-1 and TRBJ2-1; 7 bases map to TRBD1. V lost 5 bases, J lost 7 bases, and 11 bases stayed unmatched. CDR3 length equals 14 residues. From germline, CDR1 is SQVTM and CDR2 ANQGSEA. Here the CDR3 reads CSVPLTGIGNEQFF. Here the CDR3 DNA reads TGCAGCGTTCCCCTGACAGGGATAGGTAATGAGCAGTTCTTC.

This clone showed up just once. The gene calls are TRBV7-6 and TRBJ2-2, with 9 bases fitting TRBD2. The CDR3 is made up of 15 amino acids. The germline CDR1 and CDR2 sequences are SGHVS and FNYEAQ. With 5 bases clipped from V and 7 bases from J, the junction kept 8 bases outside the gene matches. The CDR3 sequence: CASSRSGSGGGELFF. The DNA of the CDR3 is TGTGCCAGCAGCCGTAGCGGGAGTGGCGGCGGGGAGCTGTTTTTT. Full variable domain (outside the CDR3, taken from reference TRBV7-6 and TRBJ2-2): GAGVSQSPRYKVTKRGQDVALRCDPISGHVSLYWYRQALGQGPEFLTYFNYEAQQDKSGLPNDRFSAERPEGSISTLTIQRTEQRDSAMYRCASSRSGSGGGELFFGEGSRLTVL.

V is TRBV2 and J is TRBJ2-2; D perhaps matches TRBD2 (5 bases). This CDR3 spans 15 amino acids. Per germline, CDR1 SNHLY and CDR2 FYNNEI. V lost 7 bases, J lost 2 bases, and 14 bases lay in between. CDR3 amino acids: CASTRVAKNTGELFF. The CDR3, as DNA: TGTGCCAGCACTCGAGTAGCGAAAAACACCGGGGAGCTGTTTTTT.

The chain carries TRBV19 and TRBJ1-2; 7 nucleotides match TRBD1. There are 15 residues in the CDR3. Trimming at V came to 1 base and at J to 2 bases, leaving 4 bases not matched to a gene. CDR1 LNHDA and CDR2 SQIVND come from the germline V gene (reference sequence). The CDR3 sequence: CASSIGATGNYGYTF. DNA of the CDR3: TGTGCCAGTAGTATAGGGGCGACAGGGAACTATGGCTACACCTTC.